These 14 T cell receptor beta chains share one sample of origin, sequenced in a study of beta chain features in type 1 diabetes. Expressed TCRB transcripts got sequenced, as all isolated RNA was reverse transcribed. The table came from immunoSEQ multiplex PCR; TCRdb's copy has only in-frame clones and leaves some out. There are over 500,000 clones in the sample; 15% to 18% occur only once, and under 0.095% lies in the top ten. Sequencing was carried out using naive CD4+ T cells from blood. These receptors came from a young man in good health.

The sample holds a few counts of this clone. The chain recombines TRBV7-3 with TRBJ1-2, with D tentatively TRBD1 (6 bases). This CDR3 contains 16 residues. V lost 1 base and J lost 6, with 18 bases in between. Germline-derived CDR1 and CDR2 are SGHTA and FQGTGA. The CDR3 loop is CASSLNRDTSVDGYTF. CDR3 nucleotides: TGTGCCAGCAGCTTAAACCGGGACACATCCGTAGATGGCTACACCTTC. The complete variable domain, with remaining parts taken from reference TRBV7-3 and TRBJ1-2, reads GAGVSQTPSNKVTEKGKYVELRCDPISGHTALYWYRQSLGQGPEFLIYFQGTGAADDSGLPNDRFFAVRPEGSVSTLKIQRTERGDSAVYLCASSLNRDTSVDGYTFGSGTRLTVV.

This clone occurred a few times. The chain carries TRBV5-4 and TRBJ2-7; a weak D match, TRBD1 (7 bases). The CDR3 runs to 16 residues. Deletions cut 6 bases from V and 0 bases from J, with 19 bases between. Germline V gene data show CDR1 as SGHNT and CDR2 as YYREEE (reference sequence). As DNA, the CDR3 is TGTGCCAGCACCTCACAGGGGCGGGACAGCTCCTACGAGCAGTACTTC. Amino acid sequence: CASTSQGRDSSYEQYF.

Note on this clone: Other DNA variants within this sample encode the same CDR3. V gene TRBV29-1 combines with J gene TRBJ1-2; D is unresolved. The V end lost 5 bases, the J end lost 4 bases, and 14 bases lay between the germline ends. CDR3 length: 13 amino acids. The germline V gene has CDR1 SQVTM and CDR2 ANQGSEA. In nucleotides, the CDR3 is TGCAGCGTTTCGGGCCGTTTATCCTATGGCTACACCTTC. Protein product: CSVSGRLSYGYTF.

This clone was detected a few times. The chain recombines TRBV5-6 with TRBJ2-5; TRBD2 is a possible D gene (5 bases). CDR3 size: 13 residues. CDR1 and CDR2 from the germline V gene are SGHDT and YYEEEE. V lost 1 base, J lost 3 bases, and 7 bases lay in between. The CDR3 DNA follows: TGTGCCAGCAGCTTGAAGGGAGAAGAGACCCAGTACTTC. It yields the protein CASSLKGEETQYF.

This clone was detected only a few times. The CDR3 nucleotides read TGTGCCAGCAGCCGCATCCGGGACAGGGCCTACGAGCAGTACTTC. Protein product: CASSRIRDRAYEQYF. This chain connects TRBV7-9 to TRBJ2-7, with 9 bases fitting TRBD1. J lost 2 bases, V lost 5 bases, and 7 bases had no gene match. Germline V lookup: CDR1 SEHNR, CDR2 FQNEAQ (reference sequence). The CDR3 sequence is 15 residues long.

This sequence joins TRBV7-6 and TRBJ2-3, with 9 bases fitting TRBD2. CDR1 and CDR2 from the germline V gene are SGHVS and FNYEAQ. The CDR3 is made up of 19 amino acids. Losses at the gene ends were 1 base for V and 9 bases for J; bases not matched to a gene: 20. The CDR3 is CASSLEGHQGLAGRLTQYF. CDR3 nucleotide sequence: TGTGCCAGCAGCTTAGAAGGGCATCAAGGGCTAGCGGGAAGACTAACGCAGTATTTT.

In the case of this clone: The sample contains more than one DNA sequence encoding this CDR3. J is TRBJ2-7 and V is TRBV7-2; the D gene is possibly TRBD1 (5 bases). The CDR3 is 13 amino acids. The V and J ends lost 5 bases and 2 bases respectively, with 10 bases between them. Germline loops: CDR1 SGHTA, CDR2 FQGNSA. CDR3 protein: CASSLTGPYEQYF. CDR3 DNA: TGTGCCAGCAGCCTTACAGGACCCTACGAGCAGTACTTC.

The CDR3: CASRSSAGGPSPYEQYF. The CDR3 DNA sequence: TGCGCCAGCAGATCCTCGGCGGGAGGCCCCTCTCCCTACGAGCAGTACTTC. The rearrangement links TRBV5-1 to TRBJ2-7; 8 bases align to TRBD2. Germline V CDR1 and CDR2: SGHRS, YFSETQ. V gave up 5 bases and J gave up 2 bases; unmatched junction bases: 15. The length of the CDR3 is 17 residues.

The gene calls are TRBV7-9 and TRBJ1-3; D is unclear. The CDR3 loop spans 16 amino acids. The V and J ends lost 1 base and 1 base respectively, with 11 bases between them. Germline-derived CDR1 and CDR2 are SEHNR and FQNEAQ (reference sequence). CDR3 in DNA: TGTGCCAGCAGCTTAGGGTCGATGGCGTCTGGAAACACCATATATTTT. Its translation is CASSLGSMASGNTIYF. The full variable domain, with the rest looked up from reference TRBV7-9 and TRBJ1-3, is DTGVSQNPRHKITKRGQNVTFRCDPISEHNRLYWYRQTLGQGPEFLTYFQNEAQLEKSRLLSDRFSAERPKGSFSTLEIQRTEQGDSAMYLCASSLGSMASGNTIYFGEGSWLTVV.

This clone was detected only a few times. The chain couples TRBV7-3 to TRBJ2-2; D is unclear. Germline-derived CDR1 and CDR2 are SGHTA and FQGTGA. The CDR3 is 16 residues long. V dropped 5 bases and J dropped 6 bases, with 19 bases sitting between them. The CDR3: CASSLKPGIGPGELFF. As DNA, the CDR3 is TGTGCCAGCAGCCTAAAGCCTGGGATCGGACCCGGGGAGCTGTTTTTT.

A few counts support this clone. The chain links TRBV15 to TRBJ2-2; D could derive from TRBD1 or TRBD2 (5 bases each). Germline V CDR1 and CDR2: LNHNV, YYDKDF (reference sequence). V dropped 1 base and J dropped 0 bases, with 12 bases sitting between them. The CDR3 is 17 amino acids. CDR3 residues: CATSRAPGRSNTGELFF. CDR3 coding DNA: TGTGCCACCAGCAGAGCCCCGGGACGCTCGAACACCGGGGAGCTGTTTTTT.

This clone was detected only a few times. The genes are TRBV5-1 and TRBJ2-6; no clear D gene. The germline V gene encodes CDR1 SGHRS and CDR2 YFSETQ. V lost 4 bases, J lost 0 bases, and 8 bases lay in between. The CDR3 consists of 15 residues. CDR3 sequence: CASSRMSSGANVLTF. The CDR3 DNA follows: TGCGCCAGCAGCCGAATGAGCTCTGGGGCCAACGTCCTGACTTTC.

The CDR3 region has the DNA TGTGCCAGCAGCCAAGATTTTTCCCGGCCAGGGACCTCTCAAGAGACCCAGTACTTC. Translation gives CASSQDFSRPGTSQETQYF. The genes are TRBV4-2 and TRBJ2-5; D is perhaps TRBD1 or TRBD2 (5 bases each). Trimming shortened V by 0 bases and J by 2 bases, and 22 bases separated the two germline ends. CDR1 is LGHNA and CDR2 is YNFKEQ in the germline V gene. This CDR3 region has 19 residues.

V is TRBV27 and J is TRBJ1-5, with D perhaps matching TRBD1 (5 bases). With 5 bases removed from V and 2 bases from J, the gap between germline ends came to 16 bases. The CDR3 runs to 16 residues. CDR1 and CDR2 from the germline V gene are MNHEY and SMNVEV (reference sequence). The CDR3 DNA sequence: TGTGCCAGCAGTCTCTCGACAGCGGGAGGCAATCAGCCCCAGCATTTT. Translating gives CASSLSTAGGNQPQHF.